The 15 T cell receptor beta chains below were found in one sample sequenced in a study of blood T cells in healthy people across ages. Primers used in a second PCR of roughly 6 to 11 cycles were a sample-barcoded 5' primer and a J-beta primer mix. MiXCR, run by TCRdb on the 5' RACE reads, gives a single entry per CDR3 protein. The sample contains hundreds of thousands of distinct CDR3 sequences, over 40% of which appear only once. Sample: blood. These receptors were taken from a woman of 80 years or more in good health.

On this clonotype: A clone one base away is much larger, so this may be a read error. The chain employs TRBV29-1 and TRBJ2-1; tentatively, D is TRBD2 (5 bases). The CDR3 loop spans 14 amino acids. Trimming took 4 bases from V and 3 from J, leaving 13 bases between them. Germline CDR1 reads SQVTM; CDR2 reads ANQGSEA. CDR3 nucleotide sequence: TGCAGCGTTGGGACTGCAACCCTCTACAATGAGCAGTTCTTC. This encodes CSVGTATLYNEQFF.

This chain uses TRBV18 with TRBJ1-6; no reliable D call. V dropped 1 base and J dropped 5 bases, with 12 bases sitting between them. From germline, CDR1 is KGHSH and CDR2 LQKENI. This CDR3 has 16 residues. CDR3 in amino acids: CASSPQAATDNSPLHF. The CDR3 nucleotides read TGTGCCAGCTCACCACAAGCTGCTACGGATAATTCACCCCTCCACTTT.

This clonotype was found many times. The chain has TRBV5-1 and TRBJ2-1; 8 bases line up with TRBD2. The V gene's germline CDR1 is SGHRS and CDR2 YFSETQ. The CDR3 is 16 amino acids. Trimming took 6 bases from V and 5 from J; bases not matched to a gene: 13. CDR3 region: CASIPTSGAPHNEQFF. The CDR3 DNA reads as TGCGCCAGCATCCCTACTAGCGGAGCTCCCCACAATGAGCAGTTCTTC.

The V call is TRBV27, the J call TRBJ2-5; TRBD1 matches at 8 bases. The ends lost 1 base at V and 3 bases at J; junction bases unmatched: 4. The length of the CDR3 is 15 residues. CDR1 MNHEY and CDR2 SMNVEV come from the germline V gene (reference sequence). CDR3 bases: TGTGCCAGCAGTTTATGGGGGGACAGGAAAGAGACCCAGTACTTC. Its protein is CASSLWGDRKETQYF.

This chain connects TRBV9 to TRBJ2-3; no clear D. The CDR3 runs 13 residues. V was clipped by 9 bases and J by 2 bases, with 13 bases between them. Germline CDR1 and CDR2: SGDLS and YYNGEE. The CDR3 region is CATREINTDTQYF. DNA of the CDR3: TGTGCCACCCGAGAGATTAACACAGATACGCAGTATTTT.

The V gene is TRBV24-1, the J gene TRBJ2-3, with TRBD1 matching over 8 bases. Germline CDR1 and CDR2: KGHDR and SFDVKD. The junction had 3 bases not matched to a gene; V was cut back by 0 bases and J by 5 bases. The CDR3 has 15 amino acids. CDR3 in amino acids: CATSDLLRGQDTQYF. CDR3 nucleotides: TGTGCCACCAGTGATTTGCTCAGGGGGCAAGATACGCAGTATTTT.

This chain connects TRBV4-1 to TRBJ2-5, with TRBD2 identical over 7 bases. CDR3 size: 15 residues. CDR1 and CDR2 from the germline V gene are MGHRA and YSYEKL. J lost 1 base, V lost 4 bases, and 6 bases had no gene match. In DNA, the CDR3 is TGCGCCAGCAGCCTCAGGGAGGGGACCCAAGAGACCCAGTACTTC. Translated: CASSLREGTQETQYF.

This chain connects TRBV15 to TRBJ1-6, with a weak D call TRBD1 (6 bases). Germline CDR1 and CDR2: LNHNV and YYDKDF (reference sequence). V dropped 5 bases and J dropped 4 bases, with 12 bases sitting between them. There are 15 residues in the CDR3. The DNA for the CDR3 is TGTGCCACCAGCCTTCGGCAGGGGTATAATTCACCCCTCCACTTT. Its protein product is CATSLRQGYNSPLHF.

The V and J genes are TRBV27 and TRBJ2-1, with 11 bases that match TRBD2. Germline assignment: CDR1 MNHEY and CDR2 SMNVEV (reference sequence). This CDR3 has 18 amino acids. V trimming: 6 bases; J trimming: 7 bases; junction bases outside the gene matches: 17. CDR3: CASSPTPVRLAGRNEQFF. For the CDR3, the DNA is TGTGCCAGCAGCCCCACACCTGTCCGACTAGCGGGGAGGAATGAGCAGTTCTTC.

The CDR3 reads CASSLSPGESEQYF. The DNA for the CDR3 is TGTGCCAGCAGCCTCTCCCCCGGGGAATCCGAGCAGTACTTC. The chain recombines TRBV4-2 with TRBJ2-7, with a tentative D call TRBD2 (5 bases). V was trimmed by 4 bases and J by 6 bases, leaving 16 bases between them. Germline V gene sequence: CDR1 LGHNA, CDR2 YNFKEQ. The CDR3 length is 14 residues.

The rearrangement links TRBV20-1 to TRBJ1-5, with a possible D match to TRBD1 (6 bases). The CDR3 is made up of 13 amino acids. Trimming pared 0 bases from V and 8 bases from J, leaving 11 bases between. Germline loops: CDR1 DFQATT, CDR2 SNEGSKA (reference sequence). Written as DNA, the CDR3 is TGCAGTGCTAGAGAAGGGGGTGCTGAGCCCCAGCATTTT. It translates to CSAREGGAEPQHF.

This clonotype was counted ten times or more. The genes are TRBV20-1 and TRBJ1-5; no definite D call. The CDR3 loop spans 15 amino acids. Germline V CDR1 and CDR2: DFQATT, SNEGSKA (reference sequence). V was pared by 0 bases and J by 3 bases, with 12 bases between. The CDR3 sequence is CSARETDAFNQPQHF. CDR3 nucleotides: TGCAGTGCTAGAGAGACTGATGCTTTCAATCAGCCCCAGCATTTT.

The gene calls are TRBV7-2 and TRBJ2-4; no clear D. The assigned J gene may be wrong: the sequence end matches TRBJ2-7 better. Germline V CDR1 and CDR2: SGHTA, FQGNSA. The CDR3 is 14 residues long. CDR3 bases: TGTGCCAGCAGCTTAGCGTTCACCCCCTACGAGCAGTACTTC. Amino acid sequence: CASSLAFTPYEQYF.

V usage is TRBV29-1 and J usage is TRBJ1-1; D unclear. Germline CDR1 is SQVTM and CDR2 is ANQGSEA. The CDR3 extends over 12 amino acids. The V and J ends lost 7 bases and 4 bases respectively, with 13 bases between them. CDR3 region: CSATSTTTEAFF. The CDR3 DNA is TGCAGCGCCACGTCGACCACCACTGAAGCTTTCTTT. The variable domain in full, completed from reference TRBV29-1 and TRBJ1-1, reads SAVISQKPSRDICQRGTSLTIQCQVDSQVTMMFWYRQQPGQSLTLIATANQGSEATYESGFVIDKFPISRPNLTFSTLTVSNMSPEDSSIYLCSATSTTTEAFFGQGTRLTVV.

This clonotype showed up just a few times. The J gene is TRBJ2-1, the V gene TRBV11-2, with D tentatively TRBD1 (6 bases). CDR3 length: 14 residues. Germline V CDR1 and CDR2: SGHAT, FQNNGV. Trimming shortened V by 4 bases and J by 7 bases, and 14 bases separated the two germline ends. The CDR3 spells CASSSGHLGNEQFF. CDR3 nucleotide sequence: TGTGCCAGCAGCTCGGGACACCTAGGGAATGAGCAGTTCTTC. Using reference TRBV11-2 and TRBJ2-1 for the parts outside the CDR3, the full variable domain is EAGVAQSPRYKIIEKRQSVAFWCNPISGHATLYWYQQILGQGPKLLIQFQNNGVVDDSQLPKDRFSAERLKGVDSTLKIQPAKLEDSAVYLCASSSGHLGNEQFFGPGTRLTVL.